One sample yielded the 25 T cell receptor beta chains listed below, sequenced in a study of CD8 T cells in ankylosing spondylitis. Findings and limits, study-wide: A motif in TCR beta, a set of about eight highly homologous variants, appeared characteristic of ankylosing spondylitis blood.

TCRdb itself ran the 5' RACE reads through MiXCR, one entry per CDR3 protein. This sample has around 450,000 distinct CDR3 sequences, with 26% found just once. The antigens of these receptors remain unknown. The sample comprised blood, either unsorted or a sorted T cell fraction (not recorded which). The receptors derive from a male donor with ankylosing spondylitis.

In this sample, this clonotype turned up a few times. The rearrangement joins TRBV10-3 to TRBJ1-2; D is possibly TRBD1 (5 bases). The CDR3 loop spans 16 amino acids. Per the germline V gene, CDR1 is ENHRY and CDR2 is SYGVKD. V was pared by 8 bases and J by 6 bases, with 25 bases between. This CDR3 is CAIHPGDKGYLHGYTF. The CDR3 bases are TGTGCCATCCACCCGGGGGATAAGGGGTATTTGCATGGCTACACCTTC.

In its sample, this clonotype was seen a few times. The V and J genes are TRBV5-5 and TRBJ2-7, with D perhaps matching TRBD1 (6 bases). V was clipped by 4 bases and J by 5 bases, with 19 bases between them. The CDR3 runs 15 residues. Germline V gives CDR1 SGHKS, CDR2 YYEKEE (reference sequence). The CDR3 nucleotides are TGTGCCAGCAGCCCGAGGGGGATTCCCCCCAACGAGCAGTACTTC. Its protein is CASSPRGIPPNEQYF.

This clonotype was counted only a few times. V gene TRBV20-1 combines with J gene TRBJ2-1, with D tentatively TRBD2 (5 bases). Per the germline V gene, CDR1 is DFQATT and CDR2 is SNEGSKA (reference sequence). CDR3 length: 13 amino acids. Trimming removed 2 bases from V and 3 bases from J, with 8 bases in between. The CDR3 sequence is CSARSTNYNEQFF. CDR3 coding DNA: TGCAGTGCTAGATCGACTAACTACAATGAGCAGTTCTTC.

The chain carries TRBV7-6 and TRBJ2-1; TRBD2 matches at 9 bases. The CDR3 totals 15 residues. Germline V lookup: CDR1 SGHVS, CDR2 FNYEAQ. With V trimmed by 5 bases and J by 4 bases, 6 bases remained unmatched. The CDR3 DNA reads TGTGCCAGCAGCCGGACTAGCGTTCGTTACAATGAGCAGTTCTTC. This codes for CASSRTSVRYNEQFF.

This chain joins TRBV20-1 and TRBJ2-7, with a weak D call TRBD2 (7 bases). The CDR3 sequence is 14 residues long. Germline V gives CDR1 DFQATT, CDR2 SNEGSKA (reference sequence). V was clipped by 6 bases and J by 3 bases, with 18 bases between them. The CDR3 region is CSALGGASGYEQYV. DNA of the CDR3: TGCAGTGCCCTGGGGGGGGCCTCGGGCTACGAGCAGTACGTC.

This clonotype was picked up many times. The chain employs TRBV3-1 and TRBJ1-2; the D gene is possibly TRBD1 (5 bases). The V end was cut by 1 base, the J end by 5 bases, with 11 bases between. The CDR3 loop spans 14 amino acids. Germline V gives CDR1 LGHDT, CDR2 YNNKEL (reference sequence). The CDR3 loop reads CASSQGRQGYGYTF. In nucleotides, the CDR3 is TGTGCCAGCAGCCAAGGGCGTCAGGGATATGGCTACACCTTC.

This chain joins TRBV20-1 and TRBJ2-1; the D gene could be TRBD1 or TRBD2 (7 bases each). The V gene lost 6 bases and the J gene lost 2 bases, with 20 bases spanning the gap. The CDR3 length is 16 residues. The germline V gene has CDR1 DFQATT and CDR2 SNEGSKA (reference sequence). The CDR3 region is CSAPPRGGRAYNEQFF. The CDR3 coding sequence is TGCAGTGCCCCCCCCAGGGGGGGTCGCGCCTACAATGAGCAGTTCTTC.

This clonotype was counted between two and nine times. The chain is built from TRBV24-1 and TRBJ2-2, with no clear D. Germline CDR1 and CDR2: KGHDR and SFDVKD. The CDR3 is 16 amino acids. Trimming cost V 3 bases and J 9 bases, with 19 bases left between them. The CDR3 DNA reads as TGTGCCACCAGTGATAGCCCCGGAGCCTCCCCCCGGGAGCTGTTTTTT. Amino acid sequence: CATSDSPGASPRELFF.

This clonotype turned up a few times. This chain joins TRBV19 and TRBJ1-4; D possibly corresponds to TRBD1 (6 bases). The CDR3 is 14 amino acids. Germline CDR1 and CDR2: LNHDA and SQIVND (reference sequence). Trimming stripped 4 bases from V and 7 bases from J, with 13 bases between. CDR3 nucleotide sequence: TGTGCCAGTAGTAGCAGGGGACATGGTGAAAAACTGTTTTTT. Translation: CASSSRGHGEKLFF. The whole variable domain, filled in from reference TRBV19 and TRBJ1-4, reads DGGITQSPKYLFRKEGQNVTLSCEQNLNHDAMYWYRQDPGQGLRLIYYSQIVNDFQKGDIAEGYSVSREKKESFPLTVTSAQKNPTAFYLCASSSRGHGEKLFFGSGTQLSVL.

The J gene is TRBJ1-1, the V gene TRBV6-2 or TRBV6-3, with D perhaps TRBD1 (6 bases). Germline CDR1 and CDR2: MNHEY and SVGEGT. V lost 2 bases and J 4 bases, leaving 17 bases between the germline ends. The CDR3 contains 16 residues. The CDR3 loop reads CASSYGTYSGTTEAFF. The CDR3 region has the DNA TGTGCCAGCAGTTACGGGACATACTCCGGGACCACTGAAGCTTTCTTT.

This clonotype was seen more than once but under ten times. V gene TRBV10-3 combines with J gene TRBJ2-5, with D maybe TRBD2 (5 bases). V was pared by 6 bases and J by 5 bases, with 7 bases between. The CDR3 sequence is 11 residues long. Germline CDR1 is ENHRY and CDR2 is SYGVKD. The CDR3, as DNA: TGTGCCATCAGCGGCGGGGAGACCCAGTACTTC. This sequence encodes CAISGGETQYF.

This clonotype was detected many times. V and J are TRBV20-1 and TRBJ2-2; D unclear. The germline CDR1 and CDR2 sequences are DFQATT and SNEGSKA (reference sequence). CDR3 length: 14 residues. The germline V and J ends were trimmed by 0 bases and 1 base, with 6 bases remaining between them. This CDR3 reads CSARDSGNTGELFF. The CDR3 DNA is TGCAGTGCTAGAGATTCTGGGAACACCGGGGAGCTGTTTTTT.

In its sample, this clonotype was seen once. The chain is built from TRBV20-1 and TRBJ2-7, with a weak D call TRBD1 (6 bases). The CDR3 has 14 amino acids. V lost 2 bases and J lost 3, with 14 bases in between. Germline loops: CDR1 DFQATT, CDR2 SNEGSKA (reference sequence). This chain's CDR3 is CSARSLQGYYEQYF. In nucleotides, the CDR3 is TGCAGTGCTAGATCTCTACAGGGATACTACGAGCAGTACTTC.

This clonotype has just a few counts. The J gene is TRBJ2-7, the V gene TRBV3-1, with D perhaps matching TRBD2 (5 bases). Germline lookup yields CDR1 LGHDT and CDR2 YNNKEL (reference sequence). V was shortened by 1 base and J by 4 bases, with 5 bases between the two germline ends. This CDR3 has 12 residues. The CDR3 coding sequence is TGTGCCAGCAGCCAAGCGGGATACGAGCAGTACGTC. Its translation is CASSQAGYEQYV.

This clonotype was found a few times. The chain links TRBV20-1 to TRBJ2-5, with unresolved D. Trimming took off 1 base at V and 0 bases at J, with 6 bases between the two ends. Germline loops: CDR1 DFQATT, CDR2 SNEGSKA (reference sequence). The CDR3 spans 13 residues. CDR3 in DNA: TGCAGTGCTAGAGTTGGGTACCAAGAGACCCAGTACTTC. Protein sequence: CSARVGYQETQYF.

The V gene is TRBV7-2, the J gene TRBJ2-1; D gene ambiguous. This CDR3 has 14 amino acids. CDR1 and CDR2 (germline): SGHTA, FQGNSA. Trimming took 2 bases from V and 0 from J, leaving 5 bases between them. Here the CDR3 DNA reads TGTGCCAGCAGCTTACATAGCTCCTACAATGAGCAGTTCTTC. This gives the protein CASSLHSSYNEQFF.

This clonotype was detected a few times. The chain employs TRBV20-1 and TRBJ2-5; D is unclear. The CDR3 contains 12 residues. Germline CDR1 reads DFQATT; CDR2 reads SNEGSKA (reference sequence). V lost 6 bases, J lost 2 bases, and 10 bases lay in between. CDR3 DNA: TGCAGTGCCTCAGGTTTACAAGAGACCCAGTACTTC. It encodes CSASGLQETQYF.

CDR3 loop: CATSAIGQGVDTQYF. In nucleotides, the CDR3 is TGTGCCACCAGTGCAATTGGACAGGGGGTCGATACGCAGTATTTT. This chain connects TRBV24-1 to TRBJ2-3; TRBD1 aligns across 10 bases. Germline CDR1 and CDR2: KGHDR and SFDVKD. J gave up 6 bases and V 5 bases, and 7 bases lay outside the gene matches. The CDR3 runs 15 residues.

This sequence joins TRBV24-1 and TRBJ2-2, with D tentatively TRBD2 (6 bases). Per germline, CDR1 KGHDR and CDR2 SFDVKD. The CDR3 spans 17 residues. Trimming cost V 4 bases and J 5 bases, with 19 bases left between them. The CDR3 nucleotides read TGTGCCACCAGTGAAAGAAAAGGGACGGGGGAGACCGGGGAGCTGTTTTTT. It translates to CATSERKGTGETGELFF.

The genes are TRBV2 and TRBJ2-2, with D hard to call. This CDR3 region has 13 residues. The ends were cut back, 2 bases at V and 5 bases at J, with 6 bases in the middle. Germline V gene lookup returns CDR1 SNHLY and CDR2 FYNNEI. In DNA form, the CDR3 reads TGTGCCAGCAGTGAATCGCAAACCGGGGAGCTGTTTTTT. Amino acid sequence: CASSESQTGELFF.

This clonotype was detected a few times. This chain links TRBV15 with TRBJ1-3; D unclear. CDR1 and CDR2 from the germline V gene are LNHNV and YYDKDF (reference sequence). CDR3 size: 15 residues. V was trimmed by 0 bases and J by 4 bases, leaving 10 bases between them. The CDR3 DNA reads as TGTGCCACCAGCAGAGAATTAATAGAGGGAAACACCATATATTTT. As protein: CATSRELIEGNTIYF.

The table lists this clonotype with a few counts. The rearrangement joins TRBV5-1 to TRBJ2-1; possible D gene TRBD1, 5 bases. The CDR3 spans 16 residues. Germline V gives CDR1 SGHRS, CDR2 YFSETQ. Trimming took off 7 bases at V and 7 bases at J, with 24 bases between the two ends. The CDR3: CASASQLGPVANEQFF. As DNA, the CDR3 is TGCGCCAGCGCCAGTCAACTGGGGCCCGTGGCTAATGAGCAGTTCTTC. The full variable domain, completed using reference TRBV5-1 and TRBJ2-1, is KAGVTQTPRYLIKTRGQQVTLSCSPISGHRSVSWYQQTPGQGLQFLFEYFSETQRNKGNFPGRFSGRQFSNSRSEMNVSTLELGDSALYLCASASQLGPVANEQFFGPGTRLTVL.

This rearrangement joins TRBV5-1 to TRBJ2-1, with 7 bases fitting TRBD1. The CDR3 is made up of 17 amino acids. The V gene's germline CDR1 is SGHRS and CDR2 YFSETQ. Unmatched junction bases numbered 12, after V lost 4 bases and J lost 2 bases. CDR3 amino acids: CASSETRTGSAYNEQFF. CDR3 sequence (DNA): TGCGCCAGCAGCGAAACCCGGACAGGAAGCGCCTACAATGAGCAGTTCTTC.

V and J are TRBV7-9 and TRBJ1-1; TRBD1 agrees at 7 bases. Germline lookup yields CDR1 SEHNR and CDR2 FQNEAQ (reference sequence). CDR3 length equals 15 residues. The V and J ends lost 1 base and 4 bases, in that order; junction bases with no gene match: 6. The CDR3 sequence: CASSLGTGVFTEAFF. The CDR3 nucleotides are TGTGCCAGCAGCTTAGGTACAGGGGTATTCACTGAAGCTTTCTTT.

This chain links TRBV5-1 with TRBJ2-1; maybe TRBD2 (5 bases). Trimming pared 5 bases from V and 5 bases from J, leaving 17 bases between. The CDR3 loop spans 15 amino acids. Germline-derived CDR1 and CDR2 are SGHRS and YFSETQ. The DNA of the CDR3 is TGCGCCAGCAGTCAATCTCCGGGATATAACAATGAGCAGTTCTTC. Its translation: CASSQSPGYNNEQFF.